The present entry profiles one TCR beta chain with its context. No antigen is known for it. This CDR3 region has 15 residues. The V gene lost 0 bases and the J gene lost 2 bases, with 9 bases spanning the gap. Germline CDR1 is MGHRA and CDR2 is YSYEKL. CD8 cells regarded as naive lacked CD45RO, were positively chosen for CCR7, and omitted terminally differentiated effector memory CD45RA+ cells. The sample comes from a study of shared clonotypes between healthy human individuals. Measured with immunoSEQ multiplex PCR; TCRdb has only the in-frame clones, and not every one. The sample gives about 2.1 million clones, around 95% of which show up once; about 1.6% is in the top ten. Regarding the study as a whole: The sharing of 4.5% to 6.5% of naive CD4 clonotypes was seen across a handful of donors. As a rule, naive subsets had a larger estimated richness than memory subsets. The four-donor shared clonotypes exceeded non-shared clonotypes in generation probability, with non-shared ones scoring lower.

This receptor was obtained from a man aged 18 to 29 in good health. Some clones in this sample may be carry-over from other donors' samples. The rearrangement uses TRBV4-1 and TRBJ2-3; D gene uncertain. The sequencing input was naive CD8+ T cells from PBMCs. Here the CDR3 reads CASSQESHSTDTQYF. CDR3 sequence (DNA): TGCGCCAGCAGCCAAGAAAGCCACTCCACAGATACGCAGTATTTT.